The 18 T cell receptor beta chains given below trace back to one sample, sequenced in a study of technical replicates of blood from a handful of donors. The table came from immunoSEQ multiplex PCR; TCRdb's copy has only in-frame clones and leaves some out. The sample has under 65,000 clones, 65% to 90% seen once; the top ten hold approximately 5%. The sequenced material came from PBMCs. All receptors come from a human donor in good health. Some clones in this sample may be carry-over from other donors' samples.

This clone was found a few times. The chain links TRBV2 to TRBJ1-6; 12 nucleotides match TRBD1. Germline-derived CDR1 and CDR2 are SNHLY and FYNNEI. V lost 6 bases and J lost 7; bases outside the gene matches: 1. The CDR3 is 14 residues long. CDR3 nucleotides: TGTGCCAGCAGGGGACAGGGGGCCAATTCACCCCTCCACTTT. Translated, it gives CASRGQGANSPLHF.

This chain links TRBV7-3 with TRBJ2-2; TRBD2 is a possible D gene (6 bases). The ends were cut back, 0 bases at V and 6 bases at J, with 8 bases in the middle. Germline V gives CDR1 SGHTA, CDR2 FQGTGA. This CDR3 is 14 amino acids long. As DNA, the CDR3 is TGTGCCAGCAGCTTAACGCCGGGGGCCGGGGAGCTGTTTTTT. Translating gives CASSLTPGAGELFF.

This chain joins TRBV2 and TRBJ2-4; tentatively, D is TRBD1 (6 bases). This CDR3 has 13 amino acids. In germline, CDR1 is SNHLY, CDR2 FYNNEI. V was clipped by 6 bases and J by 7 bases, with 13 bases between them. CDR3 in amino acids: CASRATGPNIQYF. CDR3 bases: TGTGCCAGCAGGGCTACAGGGCCGAACATTCAGTACTTC.

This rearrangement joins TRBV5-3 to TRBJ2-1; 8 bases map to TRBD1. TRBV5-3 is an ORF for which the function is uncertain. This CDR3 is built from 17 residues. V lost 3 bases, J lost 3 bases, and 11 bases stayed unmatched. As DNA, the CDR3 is TGTGCCAGAAGCTCTGGAGTGTGGGACAGGAGCTACAATGAGCAGTTCTTC. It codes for CARSSGVWDRSYNEQFF.

This chain's CDR3 is CASSINQGLNYGYTF. CDR3 nucleotide sequence: TGTGCCAGTAGTATTAATCAGGGCCTTAACTATGGCTACACCTTC. The chain couples TRBV19 to TRBJ1-2; maybe TRBD1 (5 bases). Germline CDR1 LNHDA, CDR2 SQIVND (reference sequence). V gave up 3 bases and J gave up 1 base, with 12 bases separating them. The CDR3 has 15 amino acids.

CDR3: CASRPGTANSPLHF. The CDR3 region has the DNA TGTGCCAGCAGGCCCGGGACAGCTAATTCACCCCTCCACTTT. The chain is built from TRBV28 and TRBJ1-6, with 7 bases that match TRBD1. In germline, CDR1 is MDHEN, CDR2 SYDVKM. The V segment lost 6 bases and the J segment 6 bases; nucleotides outside the gene matches: 5. The CDR3 is 14 amino acids.

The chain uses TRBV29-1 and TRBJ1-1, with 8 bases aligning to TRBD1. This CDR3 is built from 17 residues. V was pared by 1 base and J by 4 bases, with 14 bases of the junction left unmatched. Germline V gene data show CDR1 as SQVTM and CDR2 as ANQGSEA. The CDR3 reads CSVEVLGQVMVVTEAFF. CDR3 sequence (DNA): TGCAGCGTTGAAGTTTTGGGACAGGTGATGGTTGTCACTGAAGCTTTCTTT.

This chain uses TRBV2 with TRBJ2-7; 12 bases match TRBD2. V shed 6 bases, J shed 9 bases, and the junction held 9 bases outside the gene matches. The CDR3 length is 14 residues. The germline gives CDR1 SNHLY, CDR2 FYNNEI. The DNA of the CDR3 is TGTGCCAGCAGGACTAGCGGGGGTTCCCCTGGGCAGTACTTC. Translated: CASRTSGGSPGQYF.

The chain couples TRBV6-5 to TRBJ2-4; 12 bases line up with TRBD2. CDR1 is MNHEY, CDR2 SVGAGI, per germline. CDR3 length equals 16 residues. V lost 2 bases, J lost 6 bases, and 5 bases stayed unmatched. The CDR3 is CASSYTSGGPGNIQYF. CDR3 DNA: TGTGCCAGCAGTTACACTAGCGGGGGGCCGGGAAACATTCAGTACTTC.

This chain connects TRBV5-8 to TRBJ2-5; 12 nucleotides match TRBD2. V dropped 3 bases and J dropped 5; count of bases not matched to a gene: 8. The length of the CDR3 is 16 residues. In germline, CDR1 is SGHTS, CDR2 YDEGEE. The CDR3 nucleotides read TGTGCCAGCAGCTCGGGACTAGCGGGTGTACAGGAGACCCAGTACTTC. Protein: CASSSGLAGVQETQYF.

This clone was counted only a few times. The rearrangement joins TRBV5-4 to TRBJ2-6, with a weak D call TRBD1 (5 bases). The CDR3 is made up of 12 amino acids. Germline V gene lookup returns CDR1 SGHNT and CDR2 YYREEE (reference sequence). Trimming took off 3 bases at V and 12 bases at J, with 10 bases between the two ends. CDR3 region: CASSSTASVLTF. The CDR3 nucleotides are TGTGCCAGCAGCTCGACAGCTTCCGTCCTGACTTTC.

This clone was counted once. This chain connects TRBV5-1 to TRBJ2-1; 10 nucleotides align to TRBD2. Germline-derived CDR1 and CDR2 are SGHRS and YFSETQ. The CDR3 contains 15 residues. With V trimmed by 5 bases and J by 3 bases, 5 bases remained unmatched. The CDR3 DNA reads TGCGCCAGCAGTTTTAGCGGGGGGAACTACAATGAGCAGTTCTTC. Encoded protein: CASSFSGGNYNEQFF.

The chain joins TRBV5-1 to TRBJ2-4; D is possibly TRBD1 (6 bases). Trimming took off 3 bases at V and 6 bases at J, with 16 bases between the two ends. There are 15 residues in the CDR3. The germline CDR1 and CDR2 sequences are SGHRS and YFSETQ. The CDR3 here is CASSSFSVGANIQYF. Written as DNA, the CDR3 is TGCGCCAGCAGCTCCTTTTCGGTGGGGGCAAACATTCAGTACTTC.

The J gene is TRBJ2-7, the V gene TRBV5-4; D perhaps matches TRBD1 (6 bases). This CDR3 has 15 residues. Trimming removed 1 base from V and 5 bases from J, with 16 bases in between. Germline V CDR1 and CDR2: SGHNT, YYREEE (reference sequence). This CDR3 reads CASSLWSQGRDEQYF. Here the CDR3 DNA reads TGTGCCAGCAGCTTGTGGTCACAGGGTAGAGACGAGCAGTACTTC.

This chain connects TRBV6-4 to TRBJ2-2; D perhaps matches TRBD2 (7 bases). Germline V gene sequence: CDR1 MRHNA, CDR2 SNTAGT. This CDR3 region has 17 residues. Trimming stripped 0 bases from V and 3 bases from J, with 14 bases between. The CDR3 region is CASSDSGGAGYTGELFF. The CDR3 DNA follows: TGTGCCAGCAGTGACTCTGGGGGGGCTGGATACACCGGGGAGCTGTTTTTT.

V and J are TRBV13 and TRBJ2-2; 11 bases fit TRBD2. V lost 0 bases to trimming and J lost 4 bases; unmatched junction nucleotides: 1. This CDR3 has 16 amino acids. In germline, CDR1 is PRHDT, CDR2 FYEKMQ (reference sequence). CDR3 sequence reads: CASSLGLAGVTGELFF. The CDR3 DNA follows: TGTGCCAGCAGCTTAGGACTAGCGGGGGTCACCGGGGAGCTGTTTTTT.

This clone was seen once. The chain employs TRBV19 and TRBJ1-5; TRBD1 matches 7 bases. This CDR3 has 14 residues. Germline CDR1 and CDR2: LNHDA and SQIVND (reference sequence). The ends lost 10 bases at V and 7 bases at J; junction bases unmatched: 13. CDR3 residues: CATAATGTGQPQHF. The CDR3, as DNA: TGTGCCACCGCAGCGACAGGGACGGGCCAGCCCCAGCATTTT.

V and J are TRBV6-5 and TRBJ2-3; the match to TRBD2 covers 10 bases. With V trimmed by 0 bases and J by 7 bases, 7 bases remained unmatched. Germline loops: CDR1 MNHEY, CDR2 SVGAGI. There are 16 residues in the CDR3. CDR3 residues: CASSYSTAGGPHTQYF. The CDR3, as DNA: TGTGCCAGCAGTTACTCGACAGCGGGGGGGCCTCATACGCAGTATTTT.